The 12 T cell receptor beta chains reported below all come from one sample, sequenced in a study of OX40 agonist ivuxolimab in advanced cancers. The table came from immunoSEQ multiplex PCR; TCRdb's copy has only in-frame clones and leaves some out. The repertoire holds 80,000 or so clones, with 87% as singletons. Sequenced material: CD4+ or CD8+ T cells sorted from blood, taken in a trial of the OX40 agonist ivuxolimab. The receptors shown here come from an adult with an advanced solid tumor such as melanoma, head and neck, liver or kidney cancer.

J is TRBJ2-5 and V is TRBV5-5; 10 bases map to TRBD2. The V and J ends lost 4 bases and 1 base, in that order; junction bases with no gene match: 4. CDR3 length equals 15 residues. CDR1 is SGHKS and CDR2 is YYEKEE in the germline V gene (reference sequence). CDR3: CASSVLAGLQETQYF. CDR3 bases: TGTGCCAGCAGCGTACTAGCGGGGCTCCAAGAGACCCAGTACTTC.

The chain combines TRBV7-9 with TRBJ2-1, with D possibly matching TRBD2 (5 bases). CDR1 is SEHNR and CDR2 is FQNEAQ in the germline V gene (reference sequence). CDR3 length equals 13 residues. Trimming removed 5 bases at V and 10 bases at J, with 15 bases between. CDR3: CASSPTLAAEQFF. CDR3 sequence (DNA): TGTGCCAGCAGCCCCACCCTAGCTGCGGAGCAGTTCTTC.

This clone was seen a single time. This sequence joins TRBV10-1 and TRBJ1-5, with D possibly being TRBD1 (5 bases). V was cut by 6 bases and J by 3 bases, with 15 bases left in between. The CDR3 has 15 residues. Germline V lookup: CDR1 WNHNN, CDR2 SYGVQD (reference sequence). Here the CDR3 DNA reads TGCGCCAGCAGCGAACAGGACGGGGTCAATCAGCCCCAGCATTTT. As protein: CASSEQDGVNQPQHF.

Here the CDR3 DNA reads TGTGCCAGCAGCTTAGGACACGCCACCGGGGAGCTGTTTTTT. The encoded protein is CASSLGHATGELFF. The V call is TRBV7-9, the J call TRBJ2-2; no reliable D call. Trimming took off 1 base at V and 4 bases at J, with 7 bases between the two ends. Germline assignment: CDR1 SEHNR and CDR2 FQNEAQ (reference sequence). CDR3 length: 14 amino acids.

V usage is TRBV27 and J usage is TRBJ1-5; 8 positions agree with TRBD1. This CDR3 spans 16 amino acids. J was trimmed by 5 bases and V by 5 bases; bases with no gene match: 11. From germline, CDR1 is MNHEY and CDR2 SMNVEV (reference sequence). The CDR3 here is CASSAFGDRTHQPQHF. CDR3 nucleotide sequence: TGTGCCAGCAGTGCTTTTGGGGACAGGACGCATCAGCCCCAGCATTTT.

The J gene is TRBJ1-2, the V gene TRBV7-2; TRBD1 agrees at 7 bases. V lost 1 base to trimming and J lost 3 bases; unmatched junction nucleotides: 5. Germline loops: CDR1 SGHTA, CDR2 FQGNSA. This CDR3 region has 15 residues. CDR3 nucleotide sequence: TGTGCCAGCAGCTTAGAAGGGACAGCTTACTATGGCTACACCTTC. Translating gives CASSLEGTAYYGYTF.

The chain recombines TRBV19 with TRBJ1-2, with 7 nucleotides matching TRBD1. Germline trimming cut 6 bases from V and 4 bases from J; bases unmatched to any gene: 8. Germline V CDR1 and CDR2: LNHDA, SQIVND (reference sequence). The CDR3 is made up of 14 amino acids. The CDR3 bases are TGTGCCAGTAGGCCGGGACAGCTCTCCTATGGCTACACCTTC. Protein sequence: CASRPGQLSYGYTF.

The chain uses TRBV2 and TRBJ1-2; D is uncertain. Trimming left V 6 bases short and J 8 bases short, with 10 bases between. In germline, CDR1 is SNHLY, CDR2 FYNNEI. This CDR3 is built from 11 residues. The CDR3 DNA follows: TGTGCCAGCAGCTTCCGGGGAGGCTACACCTTC. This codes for CASSFRGGYTF.

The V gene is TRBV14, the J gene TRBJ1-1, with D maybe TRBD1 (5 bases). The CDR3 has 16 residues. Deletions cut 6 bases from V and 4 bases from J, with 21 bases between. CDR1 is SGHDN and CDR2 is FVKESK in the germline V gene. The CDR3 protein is CASSPTFNVQGTEAFF. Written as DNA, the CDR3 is TGTGCCAGCAGTCCAACGTTTAACGTCCAGGGCACTGAAGCTTTCTTT.

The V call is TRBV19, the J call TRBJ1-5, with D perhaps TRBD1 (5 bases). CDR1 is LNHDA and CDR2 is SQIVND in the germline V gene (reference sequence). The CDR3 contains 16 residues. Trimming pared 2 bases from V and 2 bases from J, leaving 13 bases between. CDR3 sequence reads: CASSISGARGNQPQHF. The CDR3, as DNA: TGTGCCAGTAGTATATCTGGGGCGAGGGGCAATCAGCCCCAGCATTTT.

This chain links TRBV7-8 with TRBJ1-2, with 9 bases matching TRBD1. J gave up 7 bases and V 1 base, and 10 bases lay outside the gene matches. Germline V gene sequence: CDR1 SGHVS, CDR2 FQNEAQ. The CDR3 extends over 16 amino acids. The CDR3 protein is CASSLGSGTGLGGYTF. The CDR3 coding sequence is TGTGCCAGCAGCTTAGGGTCCGGGACAGGGTTAGGTGGCTACACCTTC.

The CDR3 sequence is CASSSTGQGRQYV. CDR3 sequence (DNA): TGTGCCAGCAGCTCAACGGGACAGGGAAGGCAGTACGTC. The chain recombines TRBV5-4 with TRBJ2-7; 9 positions agree with TRBD1. The V and J ends lost 3 bases and 9 bases, in that order; junction bases with no gene match: 7. Germline V CDR1 and CDR2: SGHNT, YYREEE (reference sequence). The CDR3 runs to 13 residues.